This is a list of T cell receptor beta chains from one sample in a study of blood T cell repertoires in COVID-19. Measured with immunoSEQ multiplex PCR; TCRdb has only the in-frame clones, and not every one. The sample has about 250,000 clones, about 80% seen once. The sequenced sample consisted of peripheral blood. These receptors all stem from an older man with acute or convalescent COVID-19. CDR3s include the opening cysteine and the closing phenylalanine or tryptophan. The D gene is left open where the match is weak. A row's size may be missing; if present it is once, few, many or a size class.

J gene | V gene | clone size | D gene | CDR3 DNA | CDR3 protein
TRBJ2-3 | TRBV29-1 | - | TRBD2 | TGCAGCGTAGGGCGGGGGGGCACAGATACGCAGTATTTT | CSVGRGGTDTQYF
TRBJ1-4 | TRBV4-2 | - | TRBD1 | TGTGCCAGCAGCCAAGATTACGGGACAGGGATGGCGAGGGGGAGGAAACTGTTTTTT | CASSQDYGTGMARGRKLFF
TRBJ2-6 | TRBV4-1 | - | TRBD1 | TGCGCCAGCAGCCAGCCCGGACAGGGCACTGGGGCCAACGTCCTGACTTTC | CASSQPGQGTGANVLTF
TRBJ1-2 | TRBV6-5 | - | TRBD1 | TGTGCCAGCAGGTGGGACAGGGGGAACTATGGCTACACCTTC | CASRWDRGNYGYTF
TRBJ2-1 | TRBV2 | - | TRBD1 | TGTGCCAGCAGGCCTCTGGGACAGGGGTCCTACAATGAGCAGTTCTTC | CASRPLGQGSYNEQFF
TRBJ2-3 | TRBV6-6 | - | - | TGTGCCAGCGCCAATAGCGTTTTCACAGATACGCAGTATTTT | CASANSVFTDTQYF
TRBJ2-3 | TRBV7-9 | - | TRBD1 | TGTGCCAGCAGCTTAAACAGGGGCGTAGATACGCAGTATTTT | CASSLNRGVDTQYF
TRBJ1-1 | TRBV2 | - | - | TGTGCCAGCCGGGGGAACACTGAAGCTTTCTTT | CASRGNTEAFF
TRBJ1-1 | TRBV6-6 | - | - | TGTGCCAGCAGAGCAGGGGAGACTGAAGCTTTCTTT | CASRAGETEAFF
TRBJ2-2 | TRBV13 | - | TRBD1 | TGTGCCAGCAGCCGGGTAGGCCGGGACAGGGGGCACGACACCGGGGAGCTGTTTTTT | CASSRVGRDRGHDTGELFF
TRBJ2-3 | TRBV7-8 | - | - | TGTGCCAGCAGCTTGACTGAGCGCTTTAGCACAGATACGCAGTATTTT | CASSLTERFSTDTQYF
TRBJ2-7 | TRBV30 | - | - | TGTGCCTGGAGACAGGGTGGAGCTTCCTACGAGCAGTACTTC | CAWRQGGASYEQYF
TRBJ1-2 | TRBV6-5 | - | - | TGTGCCAGCAGTTCCCGGGGCGGGGCCGTCTATGGCTACACCTTC | CASSSRGGAVYGYTF
TRBJ1-3 | TRBV30 | few | - | TGTGCCTGGAGTGTACAGAGCTCTGGAAACACCATATATTTT | CAWSVQSSGNTIYF
TRBJ2-2 | TRBV7-2 | - | - | TGTGCCAGCAGCTTAGAACGGGGTAACACCGGGGAGCTGTTTTTT | CASSLERGNTGELFF
TRBJ1-2 | TRBV28 | - | TRBD1 | TGTGCCAGCAGTCGGGACAGAATCTATGGCTACACCTTC | CASSRDRIYGYTF
TRBJ2-7 | TRBV29-1 | - | - | TGCAGCGTTGAAGTTGGGCAGGGTCTCGGCGAGCAGTACTTC | CSVEVGQGLGEQYF
TRBJ2-5 | TRBV7-8 | - | TRBD1 | TGTGCCAGCAGCTTATCCGGGACAGGGGGCCAAGAGACCCAGTACTTC | CASSLSGTGGQETQYF
TRBJ2-3 | TRBV9 | - | TRBD2 | TGTGCCAGCAGCCTCGGGACTAGCGGGGGTTACTTCACAGATACGCAGTATTTT | CASSLGTSGGYFTDTQYF
TRBJ1-3 | TRBV5-5 | - | - | TGTGCCAGCAGCCGGTACGAAAACACCATATATTTT | CASSRYENTIYF
TRBJ1-2 | TRBV11-2 | - | TRBD1 | TGTGCCAGCAGGCCGATCGGACAGGGGACTAACTATGGCTACACCTTC | CASRPIGQGTNYGYTF
TRBJ2-3 | TRBV6-6 | - | TRBD1 | TGTGCCAGCAGGCAACAGGGGTTGGAAACAGATACGCAGTATTTT | CASRQQGLETDTQYF
TRBJ1-2 | TRBV19 | - | TRBD1 | TGTGCCGTTTTCGACAGGGGCACTAACTATGGCTACACCTTC | CAVFDRGTNYGYTF
TRBJ1-5 | TRBV30 | - | - | TGTGCCTGGAGGCAACAGGGATACCAGCCCCAGCATTTT | CAWRQQGYQPQHF
TRBJ2-2 | TRBV9 | - | TRBD2 | TGTGCCAGCAGCTCCCGCCGTTTTAAGGGAGGGCCGAGCACCGGGGAGCTGTTTTTT | CASSSRRFKGGPSTGELFF
TRBJ2-5 | TRBV5-1 | - | TRBD2 | TGCGCCAGCAGCTTGGGAGACAGCGGGGTGGAGACCCAGTACTTC | CASSLGDSGVETQYF
TRBJ2-2 | TRBV18 | - | TRBD1 | TGTGCCAGCTCACCCGGACAGGGGGGAAGGGAGCTGTTTTTT | CASSPGQGGRELFF
TRBJ1-6 | TRBV19 | - | TRBD1 | TGTGCCAGTAGTCTGTCGGGACAGGGTCCAAAAACACTCCACTTT | CASSLSGQGPKTLHF
TRBJ1-6 | TRBV19 | - | TRBD1 | TGTGCCAGTAGTAATACCCCCCGACAGGGAGAGAATTCACCCCTCCACTTT | CASSNTPRQGENSPLHF
TRBJ1-2 | TRBV29-1 | - | - | TGCAGCGTTGGAGGGCCTAACTATGGCTACACCTTC | CSVGGPNYGYTF
TRBJ1-1 | TRBV19 | - | - | TGTGCCAGTAGTGGGGGGTTAGGGAACACTGAAGCTTTCTTT | CASSGGLGNTEAFF